These T cell receptor beta chains were read from a single sample in a study of T-cell reconstitution after alpha-beta-depleted transplantation in children. TCRdb used MiXCR to reprocess the PCR reads, holding one entry per CDR3 protein. This sample yields around 490,000 distinct CDR3 sequences, of which 9.5% to 12% are seen a single time; approximately 14% belongs to the top ten. Sequencing was performed on PBMCs, mostly from graft donor cells, taken 180 days after TCRalphabeta/CD19-depleted stem cell transplant. These receptors all stem from a female patient between 2 and 15 years old who had a stem cell transplant for aplastic anemia, so the T cells may come from the graft donor. Each CDR3 is given with its conserved first and last residue. A D gene is named only where the DNA matches it firmly. The listing skips clone size in some rows; elsewhere it reads once, few, many or a size class.

.	.	TRBV9	TRBJ2-5	TGTGCCAGCAGTTTGGGTGGTGTATGGGACAATCAACAAGAGACCCAGTACTTC	CASSLGGVWDNQQETQYF
few	TRBD2	TRBV27	TRBJ2-3	TGTGCCAGCAGTTTTCGGACTAGCCGGGGCACAGATACGCAGTATTTT	CASSFRTSRGTDTQYF
.	.	TRBV7-9	TRBJ1-2	TGTGCCAGCAGCTTATTCAGGGGTCCTAACTATGGCTACACCTTC	CASSLFRGPNYGYTF
.	.	TRBV28	TRBJ1-4	TGTGCCAGCAGTTTATTTGAAAAACTGTTTTTT	CASSLFEKLFF
few	.	TRBV28	TRBJ1-5	TGTGCCAGCAGGATACAAGACGGTAGCAATCAGCCCCAGCATTTT	CASRIQDGSNQPQHF
few	TRBD1	TRBV25-1	TRBJ1-1	TGTGCCAGCAGTGGACGACAGGGGCGATCGAACACTGAAGCTTTCTTT	CASSGRQGRSNTEAFF
few	.	TRBV10-3	TRBJ1-5	TGTGCCATCAGTGACAAGGTTAGCAATCAGCCCCAGCATTTT	CAISDKVSNQPQHF
.	.	TRBV21-1	TRBJ1-3	TGTGCCAGCAGCAAAGATCCAGGGGGCGCCTCCTCTGGAAACACCATATATTTT	CASSKDPGGASSGNTIYF
.	.	TRBV12-3/TRBV12-4	TRBJ1-6	TGTGCCAGCAGCACCACAGGGAATTCACCCCTCCACTTT	CASSTTGNSPLHF
.	.	TRBV4-2	TRBJ1-3	TGTGCCAGCAGCCAAGATCTACGGGGGGCTGGAAACACCATATATTTT	CASSQDLRGAGNTIYF
.	.	TRBV12-3/TRBV12-4	TRBJ2-7	TGTGCCAGCAGTTGGGGCAGCGCCTACGAGCAGTACTTC	CASSWGSAYEQYF
few	.	TRBV28	TRBJ2-2	TGTGCCAGCAGTTTAGGGCCAGGGGCTCGGCAGCTGTTTTTT	CASSLGPGARQLFF
many	.	TRBV12-3/TRBV12-4	TRBJ2-2	TGTGCCAGCAGCCCTCGGCGGGGAACCGGGGAGCTGTTTTTT	CASSPRRGTGELFF